This is a list of T cell receptor beta chains from one sample in a study of cytomegalovirus exposure and HLA in healthy donors. Some clones are missing from TCRdb's copy, which holds only in-frame ones; the method was immunoSEQ multiplex PCR. The sample lists 90,000 to 150,000 clones; approximately 75% were seen once. The sequenced sample consisted of PBMCs. These receptors all come from a man between 45 and 60 years old in good health and CMV-seropositive. Each CDR3 is given with its conserved first and last residue. Each record gives: CDR3 DNA, CDR3 protein, V gene, clone size, D gene, J gene. D genes are given only for firm matches. Not all rows give a size; the values are once, few, many and, for expanded clones, a class.

DNA: TGTGCCAGCAGCTCCTCGGGGCGGGAGGGCCGCAATGAGCAGTTCTTC; CDR3: CASSSSGREGRNEQFF; V: TRBV7-9; size: .; D: TRBD2; J: TRBJ2-1
DNA: TGCGCCAGCAGCCCGGAGGGACTTGAGCAGTTCTTC; CDR3: CASSPEGLEQFF; V: TRBV5-1; size: once; D: .; J: TRBJ2-1
DNA: TGTGCCAGCTCGCCGGGACAGGGCGGGGGACAGCCCCAGCATTTT; CDR3: CASSPGQGGGQPQHF; V: TRBV18; size: .; D: TRBD1; J: TRBJ1-5
DNA: TGTGCCAGCAGACCGGGACAGGCGCAATTGAACACTGAAGCTTTCTTT; CDR3: CASRPGQAQLNTEAFF; V: TRBV5-4; size: .; D: TRBD1; J: TRBJ1-1
DNA: TGTGCCAGTACCCAGCGGGGCTCTGGGGCCAACGTCCTGACTTTC; CDR3: CASTQRGSGANVLTF; V: TRBV19; size: .; D: TRBD2; J: TRBJ2-6
DNA: TGTGCCAGCAGCCCCCAGGGGCTGGGATTGGGAGAGCAGTACTTC; CDR3: CASSPQGLGLGEQYF; V: TRBV7-6; size: .; D: .; J: TRBJ2-7
DNA: TGTGCCAGCAGTGAGGGACAGGGGGCCTACGAGCAGTACTTC; CDR3: CASSEGQGAYEQYF; V: TRBV28; size: .; D: TRBD1; J: TRBJ2-7
DNA: TGTGCCAGCACCTTCTCTCCGGGACTAGGGCAAGAGACCCAGTACTTC; CDR3: CASTFSPGLGQETQYF; V: TRBV2; size: .; D: TRBD2; J: TRBJ2-5
DNA: TGTGCCAGCAGTGGGGGCAGCATGAACACTGAAGCTTTCTTT; CDR3: CASSGGSMNTEAFF; V: TRBV2; size: .; D: .; J: TRBJ1-1
DNA: TGTGCCTGGAGTGTAAGGACAGGGAATCAGCCCCAGCATTTT; CDR3: CAWSVRTGNQPQHF; V: TRBV30; size: .; D: TRBD1; J: TRBJ1-5
DNA: TGTGCCAGTAGTATAGAAAGTTCAGCTAACTATGGCTACACCTTC; CDR3: CASSIESSANYGYTF; V: TRBV19; size: .; D: .; J: TRBJ1-2
DNA: TGTGCCAGCAGGCCTGGGGGGGTATCTAACTATGGCTACACCTTC; CDR3: CASRPGGVSNYGYTF; V: TRBV28; size: .; D: .; J: TRBJ1-2
DNA: TGTGCCAGCAGCGTCGGGACTAGCGGCACAGATACGCAGTATTTT; CDR3: CASSVGTSGTDTQYF; V: TRBV2; size: once; D: TRBD2; J: TRBJ2-3
DNA: TGTGCCAGCACTCCCGGGGTTGGCTCCTACGAGCAGTACTTC; CDR3: CASTPGVGSYEQYF; V: TRBV28; size: .; D: .; J: TRBJ2-7
DNA: TGTGCCAGCAGCCAAGAGGACAGGGACTATGGCTACACCTTC; CDR3: CASSQEDRDYGYTF; V: TRBV4-2; size: .; D: TRBD1; J: TRBJ1-2
DNA: TGCGCCAGCAGCCGGGACAGGGTGAGCGGGAGGGCCCGAGAGACCCAGTACTTC; CDR3: CASSRDRVSGRARETQYF; V: TRBV5-1; size: once; D: .; J: TRBJ2-5
DNA: TGTGCCAGCCTACTCCAGGGTGCTCTCACTGAAGCTTTCTTT; CDR3: CASLLQGALTEAFF; V: TRBV28; size: .; D: .; J: TRBJ1-1
DNA: TGTGCCAGCAGAGCCGGGACAGGGTCCACCGGGGAGCTGTTTTTT; CDR3: CASRAGTGSTGELFF; V: TRBV6-4; size: few; D: TRBD1; J: TRBJ2-2
DNA: TGTGCCAGCAGCGCCGGGAGCAGTCGAACCGGGGAGCTGTTTTTT; CDR3: CASSAGSSRTGELFF; V: TRBV9; size: .; D: .; J: TRBJ2-2
DNA: TGTGCCAGCAAGGGAGACACTGAAGCTTTCTTT; CDR3: CASKGDTEAFF; V: TRBV6-6; size: .; D: .; J: TRBJ1-1
DNA: TGTGCCTGGCGGCGGCAGGGAATCTGCTACGAGCAGTACTTC; CDR3: CAWRRQGICYEQYF; V: TRBV19; size: .; D: .; J: TRBJ2-7
DNA: TGTGCCAGCAGCTTAGGGAGAGGGGGTATGACTGAAGCTTTCTTT; CDR3: CASSLGRGGMTEAFF; V: TRBV7-9; size: once; D: .; J: TRBJ1-1
DNA: TGCGCCAGCAGCTTACAGGGGAAACTGTTCGGGGCCAACGTCCTGACTTTC; CDR3: CASSLQGKLFGANVLTF; V: TRBV5-1; size: .; D: TRBD1; J: TRBJ2-6
DNA: TGCGCCAGCAGTCACCCGCCGGGGAATAGGGCTAACTATGGCTACACCTTC; CDR3: CASSHPPGNRANYGYTF; V: TRBV23-1; size: .; D: .; J: TRBJ1-2
DNA: TGTGCCAGCAGCTTAGCGGCTAGCGGGGGCGCCTCCTACAATGAGCAGTTCTTC; CDR3: CASSLAASGGASYNEQFF; V: TRBV7-6; size: many; D: TRBD2; J: TRBJ2-1
DNA: TGCGCCAGCAGCTTGGACAGGGGACCTAGCTCCTACGAGCAGTACTTC; CDR3: CASSLDRGPSSYEQYF; V: TRBV5-1; size: .; D: TRBD1; J: TRBJ2-7
DNA: TGTGCCAGCAGCTTGAGCGGGGTCGAGCAGTTCTTC; CDR3: CASSLSGVEQFF; V: TRBV5-4; size: .; D: TRBD2; J: TRBJ2-1
DNA: TGTGCCATCAGTGAGTCTGACAGGGGGCTAAACAATGAGCAGTTCTTC; CDR3: CAISESDRGLNNEQFF; V: TRBV10-3; size: .; D: TRBD1; J: TRBJ2-1
DNA: TGTGCCAGCAGCTTAGAGGGAGCCCTGGGCAATGAGCAGTTCTTC; CDR3: CASSLEGALGNEQFF; V: TRBV7-2; size: .; D: .; J: TRBJ2-1
DNA: TGTGCCAGCAGCTTAGGGCTAGCGGGAGTAGAGACCCAGTACTTC; CDR3: CASSLGLAGVETQYF; V: TRBV7-2; size: .; D: TRBD2; J: TRBJ2-5
DNA: TGTGCCAGCACCGGGACAACGAACACCGGGGAGCTGTTTTTT; CDR3: CASTGTTNTGELFF; V: TRBV2; size: .; D: .; J: TRBJ2-2
DNA: TGTGCCAGCAGTTTGAAGACACCTCGGAACACTGAAGCTTTCTTT; CDR3: CASSLKTPRNTEAFF; V: TRBV6-5; size: once; D: .; J: TRBJ1-1
DNA: TGTGCCAGCAGGGAGACAGGGGGCAGAACTGAAGCTTTCTTT; CDR3: CASRETGGRTEAFF; V: TRBV2; size: .; D: TRBD1; J: TRBJ1-1
DNA: TGCGCCAGCAAAGCCATAGCGGGGCCCTCCTACAATGAGCAGTTCTTC; CDR3: CASKAIAGPSYNEQFF; V: TRBV5-1; size: .; D: TRBD2; J: TRBJ2-1
DNA: TGTGCCAGCAGCGGGACAGGGCATCAGCCCCAGCATTTT; CDR3: CASSGTGHQPQHF; V: TRBV6-1; size: .; D: TRBD1; J: TRBJ1-5
DNA: TGTGCCAGTAGTTGGCGGGACGGGAATTCACCCCTCCACTTT; CDR3: CASSWRDGNSPLHF; V: TRBV19; size: .; D: .; J: TRBJ1-6
DNA: TGTGCCTGGCAGGGGAATGGCTACACCTTC; CDR3: CAWQGNGYTF; V: TRBV30; size: .; D: .; J: TRBJ1-2